Below, 30 T cell receptor beta chains from the same sample are listed, as sequenced in a study of blood T cell repertoires in COVID-19. The data were produced by immunoSEQ multiplex PCR, yet TCRdb's version contains in-frame clones alone and is incomplete. This sample yields a few hundred thousand clones, of which around 85% are seen a single time; 5.1% belongs to the top ten. The source material was peripheral blood. These receptors all stem from a human donor in a cohort sampled during active COVID-19.

The chain employs TRBV28 and TRBJ2-6, with D uncertain. Trimming pared 8 bases from V and 0 bases from J, leaving 11 bases between. This CDR3 spans 15 amino acids. CDR1 is MDHEN, CDR2 SYDVKM, per germline. The DNA of the CDR3 is TGTGCCAGCTCCTATCGGAGCTCTGGGGCCAACGTCCTGACTTTC. Protein product: CASSYRSSGANVLTF.

V gene TRBV7-2 combines with J gene TRBJ1-2, with unresolved D. Trimming left V 0 bases short and J 4 bases short, with 9 bases between. Germline CDR1 SGHTA, CDR2 FQGNSA. The CDR3 has 14 residues. CDR3 DNA: TGTGCCAGCAGCTTAGCGAGGCAGACCTATGGCTACACCTTC. Amino acids: CASSLARQTYGYTF.

The V call is TRBV5-4, the J call TRBJ2-7; TRBD1 is a possible D gene (6 bases). This CDR3 has 13 amino acids. CDR1 and CDR2 (germline): SGHNT, YYREEE (reference sequence). V shed 2 bases and J shed 5 bases, with 11 bases lying between them. CDR3 region: CASSFRGTNEQYF. The DNA of the CDR3 is TGTGCCAGCAGCTTCAGGGGCACGAACGAGCAGTACTTC.

In its sample, this clone was seen a few times. This rearrangement joins TRBV28 to TRBJ2-5, with D hard to call. Germline V gene lookup returns CDR1 MDHEN and CDR2 SYDVKM. Trimming took off 5 bases at V and 1 base at J, with 11 bases between the two ends. The CDR3 has 14 amino acids. DNA of the CDR3: TGTGCCAGCAGTCCCCTACCTCTCCAAGAGACCCAGTACTTC. This encodes CASSPLPLQETQYF.

The chain links TRBV5-1 to TRBJ2-2; TRBD1 agrees at 8 bases. CDR1 and CDR2 (germline): SGHRS, YFSETQ. CDR3 length: 17 residues. With 1 base clipped from V and 0 bases from J, the junction kept 5 bases outside the gene matches. CDR3 nucleotide sequence: TGCGCCAGCAGCTTGAGGCAGGGGGCGGCGAACACCGGGGAGCTGTTTTTT. This translates into CASSLRQGAANTGELFF.

The rearrangement links TRBV27 to TRBJ2-1; 8 positions match TRBD2. The germline V gene has CDR1 MNHEY and CDR2 SMNVEV (reference sequence). The trim removed 4 bases at V and 9 bases at J, leaving 8 bases unmatched. CDR3 size: 14 residues. The CDR3 sequence: CASSSPGLATEQFF. CDR3 coding DNA: TGTGCCAGCAGTTCGCCAGGACTAGCTACTGAGCAGTTCTTC.

V is TRBV27 and J is TRBJ2-7, with 11 nucleotides matching TRBD2. Germline CDR1 and CDR2: MNHEY and SMNVEV (reference sequence). The CDR3 loop spans 18 amino acids. V gave up 5 bases and J gave up 3 bases; unmatched junction bases: 15. The CDR3 DNA sequence: TGTGCCAGCAGTCTTATCGGACATCCGGGACTAGCGGTCTACGAGCAGTACTTC. It codes for CASSLIGHPGLAVYEQYF.

The V call is TRBV11-2, the J call TRBJ1-2; TRBD1 might be the D (6 bases). V lost 0 bases and J lost 0, with 11 bases in between. This CDR3 is 16 amino acids long. Germline CDR1 SGHAT, CDR2 FQNNGV. In nucleotides, the CDR3 is TGTGCCAGCAGCTTAGAAGGACAGATATCTAACTATGGCTACACCTTC. Protein sequence: CASSLEGQISNYGYTF.

The genes are TRBV4-1 and TRBJ1-6; D call uncertain. The CDR3 loop spans 15 amino acids. V was clipped by 3 bases and J by 7 bases, with 13 bases between them. Germline loops: CDR1 MGHRA, CDR2 YSYEKL. CDR3 sequence: CASSHSSGLNSPLHF. The CDR3 region has the DNA TGCGCCAGCAGCCACTCTTCAGGACTGAATTCACCCCTCCACTTT.

This chain links TRBV4-1 with TRBJ2-1; TRBD2 matches 8 bases. Germline assignment: CDR1 MGHRA and CDR2 YSYEKL. V was pared by 2 bases and J by 5 bases, with 5 bases of the junction left unmatched. CDR3 length equals 15 residues. The CDR3 coding sequence is TGCGCCAGCAGCCAATGGCTAGCGGGCCACAATGAGCAGTTCTTC. This codes for CASSQWLAGHNEQFF.

The chain employs TRBV5-4 and TRBJ2-7, with TRBD2 matching 7 bases. The V segment lost 5 bases and the J segment 6 bases; nucleotides outside the gene matches: 11. From germline, CDR1 is SGHNT and CDR2 YYREEE (reference sequence). The CDR3 is 14 residues long. CDR3 bases: TGTGCCAGCAGTACAAAGCGGGATGCGGGCGAGCAGTACTTC. Protein: CASSTKRDAGEQYF.

The chain carries TRBV4-1 and TRBJ1-1; 7 nucleotides align to TRBD1. Germline CDR1 reads MGHRA; CDR2 reads YSYEKL. The CDR3 spans 16 residues. Trimming took 4 bases from V and 4 from J; bases not matched to a gene: 12. As DNA, the CDR3 is TGCGCCAGCAGCCCCCGTTTACAGGGGTTAAGCACTGAAGCTTTCTTT. Protein: CASSPRLQGLSTEAFF.

This clone showed up just a few times. The chain is built from TRBV19 and TRBJ2-2, with 11 bases lining up with TRBD1. In germline, CDR1 is LNHDA, CDR2 SQIVND (reference sequence). The CDR3 consists of 16 residues. Trimming removed 5 bases from V and 3 bases from J; junction bases left unmatched: 5. The CDR3 bases are TGTGCCAGTAGTGCCCGGACAGGGGGCTACACCGGGGAGCTGTTTTTT. It yields the protein CASSARTGGYTGELFF.

This clone turned up a few times. V is TRBV6-4 and J is TRBJ2-1, with 7 bases fitting TRBD2. This CDR3 comprises 16 residues. The V gene's germline CDR1 is MRHNA and CDR2 SNTAGT. The ends lost 0 bases at V and 0 bases at J; junction bases unmatched: 2. The CDR3: CASSDSSSGSYNEQFF. The DNA for the CDR3 is TGTGCCAGCAGTGACTCCTCTAGCGGCTCCTACAATGAGCAGTTCTTC.

The chain carries TRBV9 and TRBJ2-2; 7 nucleotides agree with TRBD2. CDR1 SGDLS and CDR2 YYNGEE come from the germline V gene. The CDR3 contains 16 residues. The V segment lost 6 bases and the J segment 4 bases; nucleotides outside the gene matches: 12. As DNA, the CDR3 is TGTGCCAGCACCCTAGGGAGGGCAGCACGCACCGGGGAGCTGTTTTTT. It encodes CASTLGRAARTGELFF.

The rearrangement uses TRBV3-1 (or the pseudogene TRBV3-2) and TRBJ2-1, with 7 bases fitting TRBD2. The germline V gene has CDR1 LGHDT and CDR2 YNNKEL (reference sequence). The length of the CDR3 is 16 residues. With 4 bases clipped from V and 0 bases from J, the junction kept 6 bases outside the gene matches. In nucleotides, the CDR3 is TGTGCCAGCAGCCTCCTGACTAGCTTCTCCTACAATGAGCAGTTCTTC. Residues: CASSLLTSFSYNEQFF.

The chain carries TRBV28 and TRBJ1-3; D may be TRBD1 (6 bases). There are 16 residues in the CDR3. V lost 1 base and J lost 2, with 12 bases in between. CDR1 and CDR2 from the germline V gene are MDHEN and SYDVKM. CDR3 nucleotides: TGTGCCAGCAGTTTATCTACAGGGTGGACTGGAAACACCATATATTTT. Amino acid sequence: CASSLSTGWTGNTIYF.

The CDR3 DNA follows: TGCGCCAGCAGCTTGCTGGGACAGGGGTCCTCATTTTCCTACGAGCAGTACTTC. It yields the protein CASSLLGQGSSFSYEQYF. The gene calls are TRBV5-1 and TRBJ2-7, with 10 positions matching TRBD1. CDR1 SGHRS and CDR2 YFSETQ come from the germline V gene. V lost 1 base and J lost 1; bases outside the gene matches: 11. The CDR3 consists of 18 residues. Supplemented by reference TRBV5-1 and TRBJ2-7, the full variable domain reads KAGVTQTPRYLIKTRGQQVTLSCSPISGHRSVSWYQQTPGQGLQFLFEYFSETQRNKGNFPGRFSGRQFSNSRSEMNVSTLELGDSALYLCASSLLGQGSSFSYEQYFGPGTRLTVT.

The gene calls are TRBV14 and TRBJ1-1; 7 nucleotides align to TRBD1. Trimming at V came to 1 base and at J to 2 bases, leaving 7 bases not matched to a gene. The CDR3 runs 16 residues. Germline V gene lookup returns CDR1 SGHDN and CDR2 FVKESK. The CDR3 region has the DNA TGTGCCAGCAGCCAAGCGAGGGCAGGGGGAAACACTGAAGCTTTCTTT. It encodes CASSQARAGGNTEAFF. The whole variable domain, filled in from reference TRBV14 and TRBJ1-1, reads EAGVTQFPSHSVIEKGQTVTLRCDPISGHDNLYWYRRVMGKEIKFLLHFVKESKQDESGMPNNRFLAERTGGTYSTLKVQPAELEDSGVYFCASSQARAGGNTEAFFGQGTRLTVV.

This clone was seen just once. V is TRBV4-3 and J is TRBJ2-3; 7 positions agree with TRBD1. CDR1 LGHNA and CDR2 YSLEER come from the germline V gene. The CDR3 consists of 15 residues. With 0 bases clipped from V and 3 bases from J, the junction kept 3 bases outside the gene matches. In DNA form, the CDR3 reads TGCGCCAGCAGCCAAGAGACAGGGCTAACAGATACGCAGTATTTT. Its protein product is CASSQETGLTDTQYF.

The chain employs TRBV5-1 and TRBJ1-2; 7 positions agree with TRBD1. The germline V gene encodes CDR1 SGHRS and CDR2 YFSETQ. The CDR3 loop spans 14 amino acids. The V and J ends lost 5 bases and 2 bases, in that order; junction bases with no gene match: 6. The CDR3 DNA reads as TGCGCCAGCAGTGGACAGGCCGCCAACTATGGCTACACCTTC. It translates to CASSGQAANYGYTF.

This chain uses TRBV3-1 (or the pseudogene TRBV3-2) with TRBJ2-7; 8 bases fit TRBD1. CDR1 and CDR2 (germline): LGHDT, YNNKEL (reference sequence). This CDR3 region has 14 residues. V shed 4 bases, J shed 3 bases, and the junction held 5 bases outside the gene matches. The CDR3: CASSPGQGGYEQYF. The DNA for the CDR3 is TGTGCCAGCAGCCCCGGACAGGGTGGCTACGAGCAGTACTTC.

The J gene is TRBJ1-4, the V gene TRBV7-8, with 9 nucleotides matching TRBD1. The CDR3 runs 15 residues. Losses at the gene ends were 5 bases for V and 8 bases for J; bases not matched to a gene: 9. Germline CDR1 SGHVS, CDR2 FQNEAQ. CDR3 in amino acids: CASSPQGARREKLFF. The CDR3 DNA sequence: TGTGCCAGCAGCCCACAGGGGGCAAGGCGGGAAAAACTGTTTTTT.

The chain links TRBV5-1 to TRBJ2-6; D is undetermined. The CDR3 is made up of 16 amino acids. CDR1 and CDR2 from the germline V gene are SGHRS and YFSETQ. Trimming left V 4 bases short and J 2 bases short, with 13 bases between. CDR3 DNA sequence: TGCGCCAGCAGCCTACTGGTGGGCGCTGGGGCCAACGTCCTGACTTTC. It is translated as CASSLLVGAGANVLTF.

V and J are TRBV9 and TRBJ1-3, with a weak D call TRBD1 (5 bases). The CDR3 is made up of 15 amino acids. Germline V gives CDR1 SGDLS, CDR2 YYNGEE. Trimming left V 4 bases short and J 2 bases short, with 13 bases between. The chain's CDR3 is CASSSPTGPGNTIYF. The CDR3 DNA is TGTGCCAGCAGCTCCCCCACAGGCCCTGGAAACACCATATATTTT. The complete variable domain, with remaining parts taken from reference TRBV9 and TRBJ1-3, reads DSGVTQTPKHLITATGQRVTLRCSPRSGDLSVYWYQQSLDQGLQFLIQYYNGEERAKGNILERFSAQQFPDLHSELNLSSLELGDSALYFCASSSPTGPGNTIYFGEGSWLTVV.

This clone was recorded a few times. V usage is TRBV15 and J usage is TRBJ2-7, with D tentatively TRBD2 (6 bases). The V gene lost 5 bases and the J gene lost 1 base, with 18 bases spanning the gap. The CDR3 contains 16 residues. CDR1 is LNHNV and CDR2 is YYDKDF in the germline V gene (reference sequence). CDR3 in DNA: TGTGCCACCAGCCCCCGCCTCGCCCTAGCGTCCTACGAGCAGTACTTC. Protein sequence: CATSPRLALASYEQYF.

The chain links TRBV2 to TRBJ2-2; tentatively, D is TRBD2 (5 bases). V dropped 7 bases and J dropped 6 bases, with 21 bases sitting between them. CDR3 length: 16 residues. Per the germline V gene, CDR1 is SNHLY and CDR2 is FYNNEI. The CDR3 DNA follows: TGTGCCAGCATAAGGCCGGGAACCCCAGGCGCCGGGGAGCTGTTTTTT. It specifies CASIRPGTPGAGELFF.

V is TRBV19 and J is TRBJ2-1, with 8 positions matching TRBD2. This CDR3 is 15 amino acids long. CDR1 and CDR2 from the germline V gene are LNHDA and SQIVND (reference sequence). V trimming: 5 bases; J trimming: 1 base; junction bases outside the gene matches: 4. The CDR3 DNA follows: TGTGCCAGTAGTCACCGGGAGGGTTCCTACAATGAGCAGTTCTTC. Residues: CASSHREGSYNEQFF.

With regard to this clone: Within the sample, other DNA sequences also encode this same CDR3. The CDR3 nucleotides are TGCGCCAGCAGCCTCTCTACCTACGAGCAGTACTTC. It encodes CASSLSTYEQYF. V usage is TRBV5-1 and J usage is TRBJ2-7; D remains unclear. The CDR3 is 12 amino acids. The ends were cut back, 4 bases at V and 2 bases at J, with 7 bases in the middle. CDR1 and CDR2 from the germline V gene are SGHRS and YFSETQ.

V gene TRBV6-5 combines with J gene TRBJ2-7, with 10 bases that match TRBD2. Looked up from germline, CDR1 is MNHEY and CDR2 is SVGAGI. The CDR3 is 13 residues long. V lost 10 bases and J lost 6; bases outside the gene matches: 9. The CDR3 spells CATAPSGSREQYF. The CDR3 bases are TGTGCCACCGCCCCTAGCGGGAGTCGCGAGCAGTACTTC.